This T cell receptor beta chain was identified in a study of technical replicates of blood from several donors. Generated by immunoSEQ multiplex PCR, the TCRdb table keeps only in-frame clones and is missing some. This table holds fewer than 80,000 clones, roughly 91% found once. V lost 6 bases to trimming and J lost 3 bases; unmatched junction nucleotides: 5. Germline lookup yields CDR1 MNHEY and CDR2 SVGAGI. This CDR3 region has 14 residues. Sequenced input: PBMCs. The rearrangement links TRBV6-5 to TRBJ2-7; TRBD2 matches 10 bases. The TCR sequence derives from a human donor in good health. Some clones in this sample may be carry-over from other donors' samples. The CDR3, as DNA: TGTGCCAGCAGGCTACTAGCGGGAAGCTACGAGCAGTACTTC. This gives the protein CASRLLAGSYEQYF.